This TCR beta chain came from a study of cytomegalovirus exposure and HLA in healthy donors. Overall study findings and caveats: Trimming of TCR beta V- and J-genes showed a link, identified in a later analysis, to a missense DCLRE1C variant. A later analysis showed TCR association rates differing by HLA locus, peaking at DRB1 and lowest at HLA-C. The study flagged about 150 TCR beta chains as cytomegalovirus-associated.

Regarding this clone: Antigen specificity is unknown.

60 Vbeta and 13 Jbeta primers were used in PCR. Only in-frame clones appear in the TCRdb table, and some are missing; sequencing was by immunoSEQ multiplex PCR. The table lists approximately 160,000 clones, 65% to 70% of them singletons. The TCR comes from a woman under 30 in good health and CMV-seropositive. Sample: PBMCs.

CDR3: CSVRKGTSGGSSYNEQFF. In nucleotides, the CDR3 is TGCAGCGTTAGGAAGGGGACTAGCGGGGGGAGCTCCTACAATGAGCAGTTCTTC. The V call is TRBV29-1, the J call TRBJ2-1; 15 positions agree with TRBD2. Germline-derived CDR1 and CDR2 are SQVTM and ANQGSEA. This CDR3 has 18 residues. With V trimmed by 5 bases and J by 0 bases, 8 bases remained unmatched.